This is a list of T cell receptor beta chains from one sample in a study of untreated major depressive disorder. Profiled with immunoSEQ multiplex PCR; TCRdb holds only in-frame clones, not every one. The sample lists some 13,000 clones, 92% seen once, with about 0.8% in the top ten. Sequencing used CD4+ T cells from PBMCs. These receptors were taken from a man in his thirties or forties with major depressive disorder. CDR3s include the opening cysteine and the closing phenylalanine or tryptophan. The D gene is left open where the match is weak. Clone size is stated in some rows and not others, as once, few, many or a class when expanded.

clone size,D gene,V gene,CDR3 length,J gene,CDR3 protein,CDR3 DNA
NA,NA,TRBV7-3,13,TRBJ2-5,CASSLSTAETQYF,TGTGCCAGCAGCTTAAGCACCGCAGAGACCCAGTACTTC
NA,NA,TRBV10-2,12,TRBJ2-7,CASSVYIYEQYF,TGCGCCAGCAGTGTATACATCTACGAGCAGTACTTC
NA,TRBD1,TRBV30,12,TRBJ1-2,CAWRQGDYGYTF,TGTGCCTGGAGACAGGGGGACTATGGCTACACCTTC
NA,TRBD1,TRBV4-1,15,TRBJ2-1,CASSPGQGPYNEQFF,TGCGCCAGCAGCCCTGGACAGGGCCCCTACAATGAGCAGTTCTTC
NA,TRBD1,TRBV28,14,TRBJ1-1,CASSSQTGATEAFF,TGTGCCAGCAGCAGCCAAACAGGGGCCACTGAAGCTTTCTTT
NA,TRBD1,TRBV6-1,15,TRBJ1-2,CASSEVRGPGEGYTF,TGTGCCAGCAGTGAAGTTAGGGGGCCCGGGGAGGGCTACACCTTC
NA,TRBD2,TRBV4-2,17,TRBJ2-3,CASSQGLGGGVTDTQYF,TGTGCCAGCAGCCAAGGTCTTGGCGGGGGGGTCACAGATACGCAGTATTTT
once,TRBD2,TRBV13,17,TRBJ2-5,CASSFLRTSGGQETQYF,TGTGCCAGCAGCTTCCTTCGGACTAGCGGGGGCCAAGAGACCCAGTACTTC
NA,NA,TRBV7-2,17,TRBJ1-3,CASSLVPLSYSGNTIYF,TGTGCCAGCAGCTTAGTTCCACTTTCGTACTCTGGAAACACCATATATTTT
NA,NA,TRBV6-1,11,TRBJ1-2,CASRYMEGYTF,TGTGCCAGCAGGTACATGGAAGGCTACACCTTC
NA,NA,TRBV30,12,TRBJ1-1,CAWSITGTEAFF,TGTGCCTGGAGCATTACAGGAACTGAAGCTTTCTTT
NA,NA,TRBV5-6,15,TRBJ1-2,CASSLAAQANYGYTF,TGTGCCAGCAGCTTGGCCGCGCAAGCTAACTATGGCTACACCTTC
NA,NA,TRBV14,11,TRBJ2-7,CASSQAWEQYF,TGTGCCAGCAGCCAGGCCTGGGAGCAGTACTTC
NA,NA,TRBV5-1,14,TRBJ2-3,CASCTSPGTDTQYF,TGCGCCAGCTGCACCTCTCCCGGCACAGATACGCAGTATTTT
NA,TRBD2,TRBV15,14,TRBJ2-3,CATSGTSGVDTQYF,TGTGCCACCAGCGGGACTAGCGGGGTAGATACGCAGTATTTT
NA,NA,TRBV7-3,15,TRBJ1-2,CASSLTRGDKDGYTF,TGTGCCAGCAGCTTAACTCGGGGGGATAAGGATGGCTACACCTTC
once,NA,TRBV7-2,13,TRBJ1-5,CASSRDPNQPQHF,TGTGCCAGCAGCCGGGACCCGAATCAGCCCCAGCATTTT
NA,NA,TRBV18,13,TRBJ1-4,CASSPGRGEKLFF,TGTGCCAGCTCACCAGGGAGAGGAGAAAAACTGTTTTTT
NA,NA,TRBV30,13,TRBJ1-5,CACSGGGGQPQHF,TGTGCCTGTTCAGGAGGGGGGGGACAGCCCCAGCATTTT
once,TRBD1,TRBV18,13,TRBJ2-7,CASSLQGIDEQYF,TGTGCCAGCTCTTTACAGGGGATCGACGAGCAGTACTTC
NA,NA,TRBV5-4,12,TRBJ2-3,CASSLDRDTQYF,TGTGCCAGCAGCTTAGACAGAGATACGCAGTATTTT
NA,NA,TRBV30,13,TRBJ2-2,CAWSVAYPGELFF,TGTGCCTGGAGTGTGGCGTATCCCGGGGAGCTGTTTTTT
NA,NA,TRBV11-2,19,TRBJ2-3,CASSLGWGTQLNITDTQYF,TGTGCCAGCAGCTTAGGGTGGGGGACCCAACTAAATATCACAGATACGCAGTATTTT
NA,NA,TRBV5-1,13,TRBJ2-2,CASSGRVTGELFF,TGCGCCAGCAGCGGGAGAGTAACCGGGGAGCTGTTTTTT
NA,NA,TRBV4-2,17,TRBJ2-2,CASSQEPGTTNTGELFF,TGTGCCAGCAGCCAAGAGCCCGGGACAACGAACACCGGGGAGCTGTTTTTT